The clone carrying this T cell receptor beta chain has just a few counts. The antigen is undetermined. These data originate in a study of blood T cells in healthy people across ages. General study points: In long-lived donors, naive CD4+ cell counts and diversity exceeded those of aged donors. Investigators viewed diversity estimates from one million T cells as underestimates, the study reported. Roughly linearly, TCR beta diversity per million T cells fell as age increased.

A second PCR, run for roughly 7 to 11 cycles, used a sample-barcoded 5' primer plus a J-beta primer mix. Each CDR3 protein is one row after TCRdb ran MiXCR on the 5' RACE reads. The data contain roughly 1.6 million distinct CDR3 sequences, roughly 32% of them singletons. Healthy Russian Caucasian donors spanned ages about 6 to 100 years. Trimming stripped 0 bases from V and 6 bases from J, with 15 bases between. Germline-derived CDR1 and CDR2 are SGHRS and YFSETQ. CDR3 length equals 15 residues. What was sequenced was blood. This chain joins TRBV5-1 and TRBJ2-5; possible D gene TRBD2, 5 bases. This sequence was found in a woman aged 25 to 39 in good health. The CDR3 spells CASSLDGNSPKTQYF. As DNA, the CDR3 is TGCGCCAGCAGCTTGGACGGGAACTCTCCTAAGACCCAGTACTTC.